This T cell receptor (beta chain) was observed in a study of metastatic and nonmetastatic thyroid tumors (dated by TCRdb to the early 2020s). In terms of the full investigation: Repertoires from peripheral blood and from tumor or nodule tissue samples of malignant and benign thyroid patients were compared. On the study overall, not on this receptor specifically: In both blood and tumor samples, TCR beta diversity was reported to be significantly higher in malignant tumors than in benign nodules.

Inclusive of the bounding cysteine and phenylalanine, the CDR3 is 16 residues long. Of all the DNA, just the CDR3 is kept, 48 bases in frame from base 1. V has 2 bases trimmed and J has 6 bases trimmed; junction bases matching no gene number 5. Libraries were constructed by PCR. Instrument used: Illumina HiSeq 4000. The TCR beta-chain CDR3 region of each patient was profiled by high-throughput sequencing. Regarding the original processing steps: A classifier to discriminate distant-metastatic papillary thyroid cancer patients was built from CDR3 differences across clinicopathological groups. The Shannon index was used to measure repertoire diversity, and the Morisita-Horn index was used to measure how similar tumor and blood repertoires were. The public reads were run again by TCRdb, first through fastp at Q25 and then through MiXCR, and only productive beta chains were kept. The V and J calls were not made by the authors but by TCRdb's processing. The sample has 40,000 to 45,000 clones on record, approximately 3% of them singletons. More than 7.5% of the sample lies in the top ten.

None of the patients had been given any treatment before thyroid surgery. The study retrospectively analysed patient clinical samples collected from the early 2010s to the late 2010s using T-cell receptor beta sequencing. Many counts were recorded for this clone. Its target antigen remains unknown. Base qualities were left out, and no much larger clone turns up one base away. The TCR sequence derives from a female donor with papillary thyroid cancer or a benign thyroid nodule (not recorded which). Some clones in this sample may be carry-over from other donors' samples. The sequence links TRBV12-3 or TRBV12-4 to TRBJ2-1; 12 nucleotides in the junction match TRBD2. The sequenced sample was blood. The nucleotide sequence is TGTGCCAGCAGTTTAATGGGACTAGCGGGCCTCAATGAGCAGTTCTTC. The translation is CASSLMGLAGLNEQFF.